This TCR beta chain was recovered during a study of long-term antiretroviral therapy in people with HIV. General observations from the study: Controls showed broader CDR3 length ranges than did the HIV repertoires. The repertoire was dominated at all time points by clones expanded before ART.

The CDR3 contains 15 residues. The germline V gene has CDR1 SQVTM and CDR2 ANQGSEA. The ends lost 6 bases at V and 1 base at J; junction bases unmatched: 8. The libraries were made with immunoSEQ v3.0 at survey level. TCRdb's table, derived via immunoSEQ multiplex PCR, lists solely in-frame clones and lacks some. The data contain 15,000 to 20,000 clones, more than 75% of them singletons. Turning to this clone: What it binds is unknown.

The sequencing here drew on unsorted PBMCs, taken 0.7 years before starting antiretroviral therapy. The J gene is TRBJ2-2, the V gene TRBV29-1; 7 bases agree with TRBD1. The sequence was collected from a man aged 50 or older with HIV. The CDR3 region has the DNA TGCAGCGTGGATGAACGACAGGGGAACACCGGGGAGCTGTTTTTT. Translated: CSVDERQGNTGELFF.